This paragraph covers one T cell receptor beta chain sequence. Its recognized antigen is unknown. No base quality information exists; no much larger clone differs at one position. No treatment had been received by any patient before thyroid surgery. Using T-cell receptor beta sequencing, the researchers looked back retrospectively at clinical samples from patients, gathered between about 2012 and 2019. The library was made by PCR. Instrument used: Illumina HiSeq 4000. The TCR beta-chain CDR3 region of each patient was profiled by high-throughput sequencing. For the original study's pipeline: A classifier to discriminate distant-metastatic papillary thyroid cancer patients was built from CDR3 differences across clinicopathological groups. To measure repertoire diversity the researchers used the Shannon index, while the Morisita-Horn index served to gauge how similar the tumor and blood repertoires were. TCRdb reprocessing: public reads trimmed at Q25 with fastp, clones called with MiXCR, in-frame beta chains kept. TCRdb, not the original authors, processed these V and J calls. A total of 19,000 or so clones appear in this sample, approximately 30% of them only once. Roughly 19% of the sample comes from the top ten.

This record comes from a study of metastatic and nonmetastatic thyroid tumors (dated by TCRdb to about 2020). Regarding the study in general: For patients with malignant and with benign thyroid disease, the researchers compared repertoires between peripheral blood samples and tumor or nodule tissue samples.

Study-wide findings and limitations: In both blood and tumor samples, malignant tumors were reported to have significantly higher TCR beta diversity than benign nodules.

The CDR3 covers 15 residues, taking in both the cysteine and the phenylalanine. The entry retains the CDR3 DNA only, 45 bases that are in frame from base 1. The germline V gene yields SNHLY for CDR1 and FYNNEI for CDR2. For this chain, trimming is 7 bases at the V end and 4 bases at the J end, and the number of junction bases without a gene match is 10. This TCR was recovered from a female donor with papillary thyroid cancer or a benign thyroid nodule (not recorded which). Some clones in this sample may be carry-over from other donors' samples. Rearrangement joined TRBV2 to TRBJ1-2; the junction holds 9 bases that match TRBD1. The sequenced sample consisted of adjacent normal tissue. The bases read TGTGCCAGCAAACAGGACAGGGGATCGTTCTATGGCTACACCTTC. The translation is CASKQDRGSFYGYTF.